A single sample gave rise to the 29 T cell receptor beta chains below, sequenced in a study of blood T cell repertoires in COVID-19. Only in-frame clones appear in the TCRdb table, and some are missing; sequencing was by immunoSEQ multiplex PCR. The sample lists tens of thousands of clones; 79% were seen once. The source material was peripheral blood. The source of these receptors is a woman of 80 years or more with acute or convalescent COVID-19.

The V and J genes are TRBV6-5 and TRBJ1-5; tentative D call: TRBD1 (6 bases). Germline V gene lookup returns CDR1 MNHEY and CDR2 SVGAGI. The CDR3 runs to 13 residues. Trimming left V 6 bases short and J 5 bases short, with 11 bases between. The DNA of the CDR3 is TGTGCCAGCAGATCCTCAGGGGATCAGCCCCAGCATTTT. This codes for CASRSSGDQPQHF.

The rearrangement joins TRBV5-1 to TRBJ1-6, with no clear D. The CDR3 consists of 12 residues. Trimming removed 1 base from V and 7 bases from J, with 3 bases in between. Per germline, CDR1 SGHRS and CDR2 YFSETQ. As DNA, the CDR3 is TGCGCCAGCAGCTTGTCGAATTCACCCCTCCACTTT. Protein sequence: CASSLSNSPLHF.

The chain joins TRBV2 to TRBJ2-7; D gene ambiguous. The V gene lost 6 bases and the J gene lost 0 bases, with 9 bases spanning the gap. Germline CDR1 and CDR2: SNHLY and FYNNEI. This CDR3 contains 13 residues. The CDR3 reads CASRDTASYEQYF. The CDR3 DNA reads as TGTGCCAGCAGAGACACGGCCTCCTACGAGCAGTACTTC.

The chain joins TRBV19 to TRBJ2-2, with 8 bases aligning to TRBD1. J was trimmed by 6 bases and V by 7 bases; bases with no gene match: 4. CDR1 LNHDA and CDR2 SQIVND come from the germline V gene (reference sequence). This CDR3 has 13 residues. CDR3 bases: TGTGCCAGTAATCCAGGGGGCCCCGGGGAGCTGTTTTTT. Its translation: CASNPGGPGELFF.

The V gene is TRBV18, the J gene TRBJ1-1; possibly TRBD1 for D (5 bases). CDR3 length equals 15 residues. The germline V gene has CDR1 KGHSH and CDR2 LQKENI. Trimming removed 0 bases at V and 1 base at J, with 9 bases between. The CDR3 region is CASSPPGGWNTEAFF. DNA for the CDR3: TGTGCCAGCTCACCACCCGGGGGTTGGAACACTGAAGCTTTCTTT. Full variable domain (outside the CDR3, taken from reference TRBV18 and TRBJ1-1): NAGVMQNPRHLVRRRGQEARLRCSPMKGHSHVYWYRQLPEEGLKFMVYLQKENIIDESGMPKERFSAEFPKEGPSILRIQQVVRGDSAAYFCASSPPGGWNTEAFFGQGTRLTVV.

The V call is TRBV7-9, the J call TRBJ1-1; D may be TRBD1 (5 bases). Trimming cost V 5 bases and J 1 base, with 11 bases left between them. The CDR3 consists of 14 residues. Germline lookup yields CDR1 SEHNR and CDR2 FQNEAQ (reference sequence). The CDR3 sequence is CASSTQVTNTEAFF. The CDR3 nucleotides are TGTGCCAGCAGCACACAGGTTACGAACACTGAAGCTTTCTTT.

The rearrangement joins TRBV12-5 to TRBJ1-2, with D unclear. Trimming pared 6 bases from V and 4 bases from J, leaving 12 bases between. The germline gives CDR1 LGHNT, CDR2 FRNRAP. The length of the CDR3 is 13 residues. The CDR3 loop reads CASGTSILYGYTF. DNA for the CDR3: TGTGCTAGTGGCACGAGTATACTCTATGGCTACACCTTC.

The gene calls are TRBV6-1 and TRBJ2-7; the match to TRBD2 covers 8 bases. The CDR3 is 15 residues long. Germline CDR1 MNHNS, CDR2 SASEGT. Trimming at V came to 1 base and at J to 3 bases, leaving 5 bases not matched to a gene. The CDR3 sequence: CASSEGPGTSYEQYF. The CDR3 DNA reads TGTGCCAGCAGTGAAGGACCCGGGACTAGCTACGAGCAGTACTTC.

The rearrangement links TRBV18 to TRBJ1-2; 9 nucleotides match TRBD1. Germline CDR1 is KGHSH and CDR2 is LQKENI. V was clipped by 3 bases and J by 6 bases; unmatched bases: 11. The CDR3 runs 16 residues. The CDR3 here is CASSPSSGTGLHGYTF. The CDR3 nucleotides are TGTGCCAGCTCACCTTCTTCCGGGACAGGGTTGCATGGCTACACCTTC.

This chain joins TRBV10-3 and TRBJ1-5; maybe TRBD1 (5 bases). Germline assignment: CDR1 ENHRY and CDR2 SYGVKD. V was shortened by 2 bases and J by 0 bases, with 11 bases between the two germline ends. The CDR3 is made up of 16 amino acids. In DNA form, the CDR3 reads TGTGCCATCAGTGAGCCGGGGGGGACTAGCAATCAGCCCCAGCATTTT. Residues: CAISEPGGTSNQPQHF.

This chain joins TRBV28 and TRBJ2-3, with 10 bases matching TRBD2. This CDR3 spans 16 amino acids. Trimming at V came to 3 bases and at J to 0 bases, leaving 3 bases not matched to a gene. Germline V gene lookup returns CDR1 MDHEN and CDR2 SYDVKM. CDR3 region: CASSLTSGPSTDTQYF. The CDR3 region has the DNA TGTGCCAGCAGTTTGACTAGCGGGCCTAGCACAGATACGCAGTATTTT.

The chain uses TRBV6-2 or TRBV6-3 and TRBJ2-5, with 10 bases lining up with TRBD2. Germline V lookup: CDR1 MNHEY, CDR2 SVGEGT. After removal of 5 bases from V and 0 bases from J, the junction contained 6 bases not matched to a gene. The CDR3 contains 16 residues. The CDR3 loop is CASSNLAGEYQETQYF. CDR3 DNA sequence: TGTGCCAGCAGTAATCTAGCGGGGGAGTACCAAGAGACCCAGTACTTC.

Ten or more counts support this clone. The CDR3 loop reads CATGGPNTEAFF. DNA of the CDR3: TGTGCCACCGGGGGACCAAACACTGAAGCTTTCTTT. The gene calls are TRBV10-3 and TRBJ1-1; a weak D match, TRBD1 (5 bases). Germline CDR1 and CDR2: ENHRY and SYGVKD. Trimming left V 10 bases short and J 2 bases short, with 11 bases between. The CDR3 has 12 amino acids.

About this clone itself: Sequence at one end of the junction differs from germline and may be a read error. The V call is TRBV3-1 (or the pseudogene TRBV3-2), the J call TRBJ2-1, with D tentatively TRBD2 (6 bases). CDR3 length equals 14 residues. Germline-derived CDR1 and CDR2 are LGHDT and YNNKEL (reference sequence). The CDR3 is CASSQEMSSASRVF. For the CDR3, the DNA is TGTGCCAGCAGCCAAGAAATGTCTAGCGCTAGCCGGGTCTTC.

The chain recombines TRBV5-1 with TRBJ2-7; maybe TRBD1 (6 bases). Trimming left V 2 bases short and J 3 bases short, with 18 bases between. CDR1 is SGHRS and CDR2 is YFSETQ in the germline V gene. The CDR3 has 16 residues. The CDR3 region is CASSFRQAELVYEQYF. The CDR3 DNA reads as TGCGCCAGCAGCTTTCGACAGGCAGAACTCGTCTACGAGCAGTACTTC.

The DNA for the CDR3 is TGTGCCAGCAGCCGGGACAGGGGGTCCGAGCAGTACTTC. Translating it yields CASSRDRGSEQYF. The chain is built from TRBV7-8 and TRBJ2-7; 11 bases line up with TRBD1. The ends lost 5 bases at V and 6 bases at J; junction bases unmatched: 3. This CDR3 is built from 13 residues. Germline-derived CDR1 and CDR2 are SGHVS and FQNEAQ.

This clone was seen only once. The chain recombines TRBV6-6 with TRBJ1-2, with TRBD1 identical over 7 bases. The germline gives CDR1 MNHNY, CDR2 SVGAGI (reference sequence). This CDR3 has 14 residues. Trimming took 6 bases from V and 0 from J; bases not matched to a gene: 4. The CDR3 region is CASSDREANYGYTF. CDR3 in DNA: TGTGCCAGCAGCGACAGGGAGGCTAACTATGGCTACACCTTC.

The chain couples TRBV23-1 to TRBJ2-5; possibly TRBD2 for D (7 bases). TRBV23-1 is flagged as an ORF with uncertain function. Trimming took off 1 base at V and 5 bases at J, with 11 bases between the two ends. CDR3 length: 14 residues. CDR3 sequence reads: CASSQWGGRETQYF. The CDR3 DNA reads TGCGCCAGCAGTCAATGGGGGGGCAGGGAGACCCAGTACTTC.

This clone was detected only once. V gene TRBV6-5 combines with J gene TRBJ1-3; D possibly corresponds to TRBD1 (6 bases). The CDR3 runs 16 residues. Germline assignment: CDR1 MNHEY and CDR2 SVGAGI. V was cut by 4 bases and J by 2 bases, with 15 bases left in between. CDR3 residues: CASSSTGAIPGNTIYF. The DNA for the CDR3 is TGTGCCAGCAGTTCGACAGGAGCCATCCCTGGAAACACCATATATTTT.

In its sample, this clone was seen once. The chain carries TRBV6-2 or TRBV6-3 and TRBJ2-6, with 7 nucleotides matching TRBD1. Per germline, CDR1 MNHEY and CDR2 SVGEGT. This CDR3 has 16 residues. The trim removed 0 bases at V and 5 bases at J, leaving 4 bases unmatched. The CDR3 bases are TGTGCCAGCAGTTACTCGAGACAGGGAAGGGCCAACGTCCTGACTTTC. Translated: CASSYSRQGRANVLTF.

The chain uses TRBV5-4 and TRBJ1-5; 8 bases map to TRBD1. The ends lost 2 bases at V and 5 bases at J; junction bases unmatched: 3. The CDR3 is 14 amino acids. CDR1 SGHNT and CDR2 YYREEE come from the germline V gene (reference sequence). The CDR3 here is CASSLQGVDQPQHF. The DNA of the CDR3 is TGTGCCAGCAGCTTACAGGGGGTGGATCAGCCCCAGCATTTT. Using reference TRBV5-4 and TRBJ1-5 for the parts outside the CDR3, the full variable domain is ETGVTQSPTHLIKTRGQQVTLRCSSQSGHNTVSWYQQALGQGPQFIFQYYREEENGRGNFPPRFSGLQFPNYSSELNVNALELDDSALYLCASSLQGVDQPQHFGDGTRLSIL.

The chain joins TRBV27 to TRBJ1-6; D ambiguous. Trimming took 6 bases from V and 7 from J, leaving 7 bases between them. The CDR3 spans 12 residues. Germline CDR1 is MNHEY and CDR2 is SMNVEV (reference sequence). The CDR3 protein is CASRPVNSPLHF. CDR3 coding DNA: TGTGCCAGCAGACCGGTAAATTCACCCCTCCACTTT.

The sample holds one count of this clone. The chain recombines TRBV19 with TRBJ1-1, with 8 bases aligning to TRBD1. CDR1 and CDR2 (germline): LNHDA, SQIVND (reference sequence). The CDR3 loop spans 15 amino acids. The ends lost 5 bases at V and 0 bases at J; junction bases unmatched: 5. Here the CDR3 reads CASSHDRGMNTEAFF. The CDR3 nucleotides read TGTGCCAGTAGTCATGACAGGGGAATGAACACTGAAGCTTTCTTT.

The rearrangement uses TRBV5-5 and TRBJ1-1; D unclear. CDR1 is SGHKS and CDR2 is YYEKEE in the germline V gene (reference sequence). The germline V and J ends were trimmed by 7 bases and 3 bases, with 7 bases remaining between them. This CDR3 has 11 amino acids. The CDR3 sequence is CASGGDTEAFF. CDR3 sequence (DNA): TGTGCCAGCGGCGGGGACACTGAAGCTTTCTTT.

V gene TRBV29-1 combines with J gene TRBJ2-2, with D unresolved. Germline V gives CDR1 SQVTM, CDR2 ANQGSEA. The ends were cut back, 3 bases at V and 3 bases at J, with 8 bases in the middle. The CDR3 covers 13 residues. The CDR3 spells CSVDNSYTGELFF. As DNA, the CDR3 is TGCAGCGTTGATAACTCTTACACCGGGGAGCTGTTTTTT.

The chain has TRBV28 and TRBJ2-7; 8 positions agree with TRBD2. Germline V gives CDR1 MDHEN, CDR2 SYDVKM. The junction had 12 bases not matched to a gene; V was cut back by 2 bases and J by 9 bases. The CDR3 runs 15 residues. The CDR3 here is CASSLESSGNPGQYF. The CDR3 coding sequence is TGTGCCAGCAGTTTAGAAAGTAGCGGGAACCCGGGGCAGTACTTC. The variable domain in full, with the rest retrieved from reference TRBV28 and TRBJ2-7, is DVKVTQSSRYLVKRTGEKVFLECVQDMDHENMFWYRQDPGLGLRLIYFSYDVKMKEKGDIPEGYSVSREKKERFSLILESASTNQTSMYLCASSLESSGNPGQYFGPGTRLTVT.

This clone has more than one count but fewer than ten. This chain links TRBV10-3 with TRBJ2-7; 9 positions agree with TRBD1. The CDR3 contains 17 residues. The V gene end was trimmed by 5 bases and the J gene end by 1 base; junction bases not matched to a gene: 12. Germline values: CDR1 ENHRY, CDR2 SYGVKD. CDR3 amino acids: CAISTISGQGISYEQYF. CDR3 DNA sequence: TGTGCCATCAGTACGATTAGCGGACAGGGGATATCCTACGAGCAGTACTTC.

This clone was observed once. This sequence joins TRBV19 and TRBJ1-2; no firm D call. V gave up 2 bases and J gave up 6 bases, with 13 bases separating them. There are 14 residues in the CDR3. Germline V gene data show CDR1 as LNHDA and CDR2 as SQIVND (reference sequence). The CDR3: CASSIPGGGHGYTF. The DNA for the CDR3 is TGTGCCAGTAGTATACCGGGTGGAGGTCATGGCTACACCTTC.

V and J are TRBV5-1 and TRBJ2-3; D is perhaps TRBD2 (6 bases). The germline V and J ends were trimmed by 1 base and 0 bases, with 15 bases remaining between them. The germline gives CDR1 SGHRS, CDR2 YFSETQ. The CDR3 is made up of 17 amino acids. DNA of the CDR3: TGCGCCAGCAGCTTGAGTAGTAGCGGCTATAGCACAGATACGCAGTATTTT. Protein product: CASSLSSSGYSTDTQYF.